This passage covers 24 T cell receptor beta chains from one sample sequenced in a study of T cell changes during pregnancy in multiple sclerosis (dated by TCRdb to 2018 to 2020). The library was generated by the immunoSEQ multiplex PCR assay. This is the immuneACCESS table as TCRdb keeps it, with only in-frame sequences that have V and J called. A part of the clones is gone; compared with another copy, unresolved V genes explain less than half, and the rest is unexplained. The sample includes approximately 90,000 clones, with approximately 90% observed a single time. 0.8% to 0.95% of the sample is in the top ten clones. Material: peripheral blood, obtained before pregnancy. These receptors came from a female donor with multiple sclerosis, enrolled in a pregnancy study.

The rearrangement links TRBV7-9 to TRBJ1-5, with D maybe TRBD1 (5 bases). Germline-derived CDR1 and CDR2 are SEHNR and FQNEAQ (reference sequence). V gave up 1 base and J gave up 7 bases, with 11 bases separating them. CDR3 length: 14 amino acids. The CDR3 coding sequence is TGTGCCAGCAGCTTAGGAGGGGAGGAACAGCCCCAGCATTTT. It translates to CASSLGGEEQPQHF.

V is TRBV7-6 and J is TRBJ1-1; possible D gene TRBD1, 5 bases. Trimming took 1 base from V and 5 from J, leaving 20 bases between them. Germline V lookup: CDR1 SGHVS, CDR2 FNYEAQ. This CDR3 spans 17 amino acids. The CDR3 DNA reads TGTGCCAGCAGCTTAGTCGGGGGGAGGAATGTTGGAACTGAAGCTTTCTTT. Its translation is CASSLVGGRNVGTEAFF. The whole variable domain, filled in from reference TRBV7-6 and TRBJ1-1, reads GAGVSQSPRYKVTKRGQDVALRCDPISGHVSLYWYRQALGQGPEFLTYFNYEAQQDKSGLPNDRFSAERPEGSISTLTIQRTEQRDSAMYRCASSLVGGRNVGTEAFFGQGTRLTVV.

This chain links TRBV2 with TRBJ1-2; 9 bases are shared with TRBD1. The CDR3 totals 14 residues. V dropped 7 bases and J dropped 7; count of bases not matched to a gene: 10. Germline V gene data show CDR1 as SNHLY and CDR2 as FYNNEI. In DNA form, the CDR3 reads TGTGCCAGCACCCTGACAGGGGGAAGAGGTGGCTACACCTTC. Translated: CASTLTGGRGGYTF.

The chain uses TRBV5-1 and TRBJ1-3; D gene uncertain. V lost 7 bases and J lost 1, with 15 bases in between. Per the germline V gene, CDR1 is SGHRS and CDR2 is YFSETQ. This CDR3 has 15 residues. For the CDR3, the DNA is TGCGCCAGCTCCAAAGGAGATGGGTCTGGAAACACCATATATTTT. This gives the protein CASSKGDGSGNTIYF.

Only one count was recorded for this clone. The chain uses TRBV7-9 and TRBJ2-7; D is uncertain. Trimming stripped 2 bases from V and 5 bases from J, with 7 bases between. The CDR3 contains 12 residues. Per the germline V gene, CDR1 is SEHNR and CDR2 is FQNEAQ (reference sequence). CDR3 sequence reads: CASSLIGDEQYF. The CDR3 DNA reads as TGTGCCAGCAGCTTAATCGGAGACGAGCAGTACTTC.

The CDR3 loop reads CASSAGLSNEQFF. The DNA of the CDR3 is TGTGCCAGCAGCGCAGGACTGTCGAATGAGCAGTTCTTC. The chain links TRBV9 to TRBJ2-1; D is possibly TRBD2 (5 bases). In germline, CDR1 is SGDLS, CDR2 YYNGEE. The length of the CDR3 is 13 residues. V was pared by 3 bases and J by 7 bases, with 11 bases between.

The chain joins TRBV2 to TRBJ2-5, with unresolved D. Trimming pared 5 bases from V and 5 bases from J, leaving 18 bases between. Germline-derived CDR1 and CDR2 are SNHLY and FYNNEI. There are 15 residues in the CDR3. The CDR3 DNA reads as TGTGCCAGCAGTTGGAACTCTCGGGTAAGGGAGACCCAGTACTTC. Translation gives CASSWNSRVRETQYF.

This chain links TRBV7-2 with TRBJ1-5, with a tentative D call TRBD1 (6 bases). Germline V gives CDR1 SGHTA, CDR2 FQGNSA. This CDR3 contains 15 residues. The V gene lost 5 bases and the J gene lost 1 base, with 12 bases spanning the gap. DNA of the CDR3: TGTGCCAGCAGCGAGGGGACAACCAGCAATCAGCCCCAGCATTTT. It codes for CASSEGTTSNQPQHF.

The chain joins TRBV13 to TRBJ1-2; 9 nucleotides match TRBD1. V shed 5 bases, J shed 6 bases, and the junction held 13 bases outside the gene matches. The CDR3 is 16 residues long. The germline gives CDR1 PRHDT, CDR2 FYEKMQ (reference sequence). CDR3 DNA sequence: TGTGCCAGCAGCGCCGGGGACAGGGAAGGTTTGGATGGCTACACCTTC. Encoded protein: CASSAGDREGLDGYTF.

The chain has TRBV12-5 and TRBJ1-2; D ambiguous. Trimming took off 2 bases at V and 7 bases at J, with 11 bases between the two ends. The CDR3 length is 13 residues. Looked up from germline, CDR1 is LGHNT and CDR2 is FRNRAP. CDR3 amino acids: CASGLIQSSGYTF. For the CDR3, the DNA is TGTGCTAGTGGTTTGATACAATCCTCTGGCTACACCTTC.

For the CDR3, the DNA is TGTGCCACCAGGGGTCCCGACTACTATGGCTACACCTTC. It translates to CATRGPDYYGYTF. This sequence joins TRBV19 and TRBJ1-2, with D maybe TRBD1 (6 bases). Trimming took 10 bases from V and 3 from J, leaving 15 bases between them. CDR1 is LNHDA, CDR2 SQIVND, per germline (reference sequence). The CDR3 is 13 amino acids.

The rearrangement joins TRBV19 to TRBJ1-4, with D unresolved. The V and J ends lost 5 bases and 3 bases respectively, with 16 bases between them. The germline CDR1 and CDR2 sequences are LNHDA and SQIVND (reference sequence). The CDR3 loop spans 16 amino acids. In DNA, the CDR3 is TGTGCCAGTAGTTATGCAGGCCGGAAGTCTAATGAAAAACTGTTTTTT. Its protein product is CASSYAGRKSNEKLFF.

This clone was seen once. This chain's CDR3 is CASSWDRSPGYTF. In DNA, the CDR3 is TGCGCCAGCAGCTGGGACAGGTCTCCGGGCTACACCTTC. This sequence joins TRBV5-1 and TRBJ1-2; TRBD1 matches at 8 bases. Looked up from germline, CDR1 is SGHRS and CDR2 is YFSETQ. This CDR3 comprises 13 residues. V dropped 3 bases and J dropped 8; count of bases not matched to a gene: 6.

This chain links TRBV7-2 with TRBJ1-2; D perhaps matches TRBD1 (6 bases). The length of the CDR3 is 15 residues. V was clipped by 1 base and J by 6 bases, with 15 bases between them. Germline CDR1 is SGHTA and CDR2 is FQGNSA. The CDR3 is CASSLVGWTDHGYTF. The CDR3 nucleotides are TGTGCCAGCAGCTTAGTAGGGTGGACAGATCATGGCTACACCTTC.

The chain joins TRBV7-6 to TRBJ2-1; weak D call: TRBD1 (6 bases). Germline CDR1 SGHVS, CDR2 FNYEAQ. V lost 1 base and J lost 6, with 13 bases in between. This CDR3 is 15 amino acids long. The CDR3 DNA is TGTGCCAGCAGCTTAGGCCTACAGGGTGGCAATGAGCAGTTCTTC. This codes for CASSLGLQGGNEQFF.

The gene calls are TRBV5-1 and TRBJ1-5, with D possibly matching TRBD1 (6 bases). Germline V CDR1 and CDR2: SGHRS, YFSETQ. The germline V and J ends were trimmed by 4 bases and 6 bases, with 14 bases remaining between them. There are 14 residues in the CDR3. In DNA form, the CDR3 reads TGCGCCAGCAGCAAGACAGGTCTGGGTCAGCCCCAGCATTTT. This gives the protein CASSKTGLGQPQHF.

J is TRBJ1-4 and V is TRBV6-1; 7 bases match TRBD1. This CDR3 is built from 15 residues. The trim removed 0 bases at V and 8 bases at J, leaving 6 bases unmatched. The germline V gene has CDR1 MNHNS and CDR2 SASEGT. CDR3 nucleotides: TGTGCCAGCAGTGAAGCGGTGGGGACAGAGGAAAAACTGTTTTTT. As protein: CASSEAVGTEEKLFF.

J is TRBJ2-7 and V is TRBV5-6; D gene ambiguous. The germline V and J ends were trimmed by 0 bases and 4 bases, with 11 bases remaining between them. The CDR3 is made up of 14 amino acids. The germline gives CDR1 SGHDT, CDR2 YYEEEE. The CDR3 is CASSLVSRVYEQYF. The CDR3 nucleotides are TGTGCCAGCAGCTTGGTTTCACGGGTGTACGAGCAGTACTTC.

CDR3 amino acids: CATSRRGQGPDTQYF. The DNA for the CDR3 is TGTGCCACCAGCCGGAGGGGACAGGGTCCAGATACGCAGTATTTT. The chain has TRBV15 and TRBJ2-3; TRBD1 aligns across 9 bases. The V gene's germline CDR1 is LNHNV and CDR2 YYDKDF (reference sequence). This CDR3 has 15 amino acids. V dropped 5 bases and J dropped 4; count of bases not matched to a gene: 7.

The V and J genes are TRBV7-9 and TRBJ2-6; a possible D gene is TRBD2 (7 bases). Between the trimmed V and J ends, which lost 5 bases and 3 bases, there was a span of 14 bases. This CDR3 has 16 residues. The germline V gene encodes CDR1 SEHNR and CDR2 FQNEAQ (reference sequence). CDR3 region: CASSRYGGRGANVLTF. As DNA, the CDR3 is TGTGCCAGCAGCCGATACGGGGGGCGTGGGGCCAACGTCCTGACTTTC.

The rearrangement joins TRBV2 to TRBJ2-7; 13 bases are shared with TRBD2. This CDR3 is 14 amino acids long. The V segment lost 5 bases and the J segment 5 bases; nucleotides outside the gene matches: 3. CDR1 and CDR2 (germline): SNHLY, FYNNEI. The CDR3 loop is CASSWTSGGDEQYF. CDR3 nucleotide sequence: TGTGCCAGCAGTTGGACTAGCGGGGGCGACGAGCAGTACTTC.

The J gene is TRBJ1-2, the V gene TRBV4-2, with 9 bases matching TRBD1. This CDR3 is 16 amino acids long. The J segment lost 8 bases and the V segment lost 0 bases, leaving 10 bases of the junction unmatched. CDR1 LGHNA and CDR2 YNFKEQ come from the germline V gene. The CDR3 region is CASSQEGTGPGEGYTF. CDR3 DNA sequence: TGTGCCAGCAGCCAAGAAGGGACAGGGCCGGGGGAAGGCTACACCTTC.

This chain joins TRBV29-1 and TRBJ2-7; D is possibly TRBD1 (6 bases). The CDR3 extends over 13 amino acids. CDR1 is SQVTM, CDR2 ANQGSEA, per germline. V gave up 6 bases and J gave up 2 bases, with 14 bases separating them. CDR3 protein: CSVGTGNPYEQYF. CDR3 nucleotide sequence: TGCAGCGTCGGAACAGGGAACCCCTACGAGCAGTACTTC.

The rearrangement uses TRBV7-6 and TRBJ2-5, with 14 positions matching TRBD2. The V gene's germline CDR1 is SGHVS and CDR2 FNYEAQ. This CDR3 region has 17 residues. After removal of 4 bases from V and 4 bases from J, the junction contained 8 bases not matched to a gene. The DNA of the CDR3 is TGTGCCAGCAGCTCGGGACTAGCGGGAGTTGGGATAGAGACCCAGTACTTC. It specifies CASSSGLAGVGIETQYF. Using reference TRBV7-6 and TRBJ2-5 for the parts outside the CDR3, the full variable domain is GAGVSQSPRYKVTKRGQDVALRCDPISGHVSLYWYRQALGQGPEFLTYFNYEAQQDKSGLPNDRFSAERPEGSISTLTIQRTEQRDSAMYRCASSSGLAGVGIETQYFGPGTRLLVL.